The table lists the clone carrying this TCR beta chain with a few counts. Antigen specificity is unknown. The identical CDR3 is also encoded by other nucleotide sequences in the sample. The data belong to a study of beta chain features in type 1 diabetes. Sequencing targeted expressed TCRB transcripts, as all isolated RNA had been reverse transcribed. TCRdb's table, derived via immunoSEQ multiplex PCR, lists solely in-frame clones and lacks some. The sample consists of fewer than 250,000 clones, roughly 70% of them appearing once. Study observations and caveats: It was among patients, rather than healthy donors, that naive, central memory and Treg TCRB repertoires appeared more similar.

The CDR3 sequence is 13 residues long. Germline V gives CDR1 SQVTM, CDR2 ANQGSEA. The V gene lost 2 bases and the J gene lost 0 bases, with 7 bases spanning the gap. This clonotype was obtained from a man aged 25-40 years in good health. Sequencing was carried out using naive CD4+ T cells from blood. This chain uses TRBV29-1 with TRBJ1-1; D not resolved. The CDR3 protein is CSVERRMNTEAFF. DNA of the CDR3: TGCAGCGTTGAACGGCGGATGAACACTGAAGCTTTCTTT. The entire variable domain, with the rest obtained from reference TRBV29-1 and TRBJ1-1, is as follows: SAVISQKPSRDICQRGTSLTIQCQVDSQVTMMFWYRQQPGQSLTLIATANQGSEATYESGFVIDKFPISRPNLTFSTLTVSNMSPEDSSIYLCSVERRMNTEAFFGQGTRLTVV.